This TCR beta chain was sequenced for a study of shared clonotypes between healthy human individuals. For the study at large: Every donor yielded three CD4 naive, three CD4 memory, two CD8 naive and one CD8 memory plate.

Naive CD8 cells lacked CD45RO and underwent positive selection for CCR7, leaving out terminally differentiated effector memory CD45RA+ cells. Adult Caucasians living in Nashville, Tennessee made up all of the donors. The table came from immunoSEQ multiplex PCR; TCRdb's copy has only in-frame clones and leaves some out. This table has around 2,000,000 clones, about 92% appearing once. There are 15 residues in the CDR3. Deletions cut 2 bases from V and 5 bases from J, with 15 bases between. The V gene's germline CDR1 is MDHEN and CDR2 SYDVKM. Sample: naive CD8+ T cells from PBMCs. The rearrangement joins TRBV28 to TRBJ1-1; tentative D call: TRBD1 (6 bases). The source is a man younger than 35 in good health. Some clones in this sample may be carry-over from other donors' samples. The CDR3 DNA reads TGTGCCAGCAGTTTAGGGGCAGGGGAAATGACTGAAGCTTTCTTT. It codes for CASSLGAGEMTEAFF. The full variable domain, completed using reference TRBV28 and TRBJ1-1, is DVKVTQSSRYLVKRTGEKVFLECVQDMDHENMFWYRQDPGLGLRLIYFSYDVKMKEKGDIPEGYSVSREKKERFSLILESASTNQTSMYLCASSLGAGEMTEAFFGQGTRLTVV.